The 2 T cell receptor beta chains listed next were all sequenced from one sample in a study of beta chain features in type 1 diabetes. Reverse transcription of all isolated RNA meant that expressed TCRB transcripts were sequenced. Some clones are missing from TCRdb's copy, which holds only in-frame ones; the method was immunoSEQ multiplex PCR. This table holds about 900,000 clones, about a sixth found once. Sequencing was done on a sample of naive CD4+ T cells from blood. The receptors were sampled from a young woman in good health.

V usage is TRBV28 and J usage is TRBJ2-7; D possibly matches TRBD1 or TRBD2 (6 bases each). Germline V gives CDR1 MDHEN, CDR2 SYDVKM. V was shortened by 1 base and J by 2 bases, with 12 bases between the two germline ends. This CDR3 has 15 amino acids. The CDR3 loop is CASSLLGGQPYEQYF. As DNA, the CDR3 is TGTGCCAGCAGTTTATTGGGGGGACAACCCTACGAGCAGTACTTC.

The genes are TRBV2 and TRBJ1-2, with D perhaps TRBD1 (5 bases). The CDR3 spans 13 residues. Germline CDR1 and CDR2: SNHLY and FYNNEI. V was pared by 6 bases and J by 5 bases, with 13 bases between. In nucleotides, the CDR3 is TGTGCCAGCAGGAGAGATACAGGATATGGCTACACCTTC. It yields the protein CASRRDTGYGYTF.